This passage covers 3 T cell receptor beta chains from one sample sequenced in a study of shared clonotypes between healthy human individuals. Produced via immunoSEQ multiplex PCR; TCRdb's table is partial and in-frame only. The repertoire includes about 690,000 clones, less than 95% of them detected once, and 34% sits in the top ten. The sequenced material came from memory CD8+ T cells from PBMCs. Noted subset: CD45RO+ cells pooled with CCR7-negative TemRA cells. The receptor set was obtained from a man in his late teens or twenties in good health. Some clones in this sample may be carry-over from other donors' samples.

V usage is TRBV5-1 and J usage is TRBJ2-7, with 7 bases aligning to TRBD1. Per germline, CDR1 SGHRS and CDR2 YFSETQ. V lost 2 bases, J lost 2 bases, and 10 bases stayed unmatched. The CDR3 is 16 residues long. CDR3 protein: CASSFGKGQPPYEQYF. CDR3 nucleotide sequence: TGCGCCAGCAGCTTCGGGAAGGGACAGCCACCCTACGAGCAGTACTTC.

This clone was detected only once. This chain links TRBV27 with TRBJ1-4; TRBD1 might be the D (6 bases). Trimming took off 1 base at V and 6 bases at J, with 9 bases between the two ends. Germline V gene lookup returns CDR1 MNHEY and CDR2 SMNVEV (reference sequence). The CDR3 is made up of 14 amino acids. The CDR3 is CASSLLGADEKLFF. The CDR3, as DNA: TGTGCCAGCAGTTTATTGGGGGCGGATGAAAAACTGTTTTTT.

The chain couples TRBV10-3 to TRBJ2-1; the match to TRBD1 covers 7 bases. Germline values: CDR1 ENHRY, CDR2 SYGVKD. This CDR3 comprises 20 residues. V gave up 2 bases and J gave up 3 bases; unmatched junction bases: 19. The CDR3 DNA is TGTGCCATCAGTGAGATAAATACAGGGGTGGAAAACTACTACTACAATGAGCAGTTCTTC. Residues: CAISEINTGVENYYYNEQFF.